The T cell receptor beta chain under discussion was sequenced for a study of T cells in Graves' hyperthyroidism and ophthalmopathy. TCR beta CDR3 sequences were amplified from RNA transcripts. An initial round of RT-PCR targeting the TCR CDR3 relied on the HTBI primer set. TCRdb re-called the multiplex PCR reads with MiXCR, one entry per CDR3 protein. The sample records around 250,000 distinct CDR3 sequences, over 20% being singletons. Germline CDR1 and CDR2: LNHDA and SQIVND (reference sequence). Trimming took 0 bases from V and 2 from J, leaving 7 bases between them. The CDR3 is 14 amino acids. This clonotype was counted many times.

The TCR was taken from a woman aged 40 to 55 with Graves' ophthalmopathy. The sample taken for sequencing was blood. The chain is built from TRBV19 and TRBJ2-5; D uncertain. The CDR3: CASSIDAAQETQYF. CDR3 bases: TGTGCCAGTAGTATAGATGCCGCACAAGAGACCCAGTACTTC.